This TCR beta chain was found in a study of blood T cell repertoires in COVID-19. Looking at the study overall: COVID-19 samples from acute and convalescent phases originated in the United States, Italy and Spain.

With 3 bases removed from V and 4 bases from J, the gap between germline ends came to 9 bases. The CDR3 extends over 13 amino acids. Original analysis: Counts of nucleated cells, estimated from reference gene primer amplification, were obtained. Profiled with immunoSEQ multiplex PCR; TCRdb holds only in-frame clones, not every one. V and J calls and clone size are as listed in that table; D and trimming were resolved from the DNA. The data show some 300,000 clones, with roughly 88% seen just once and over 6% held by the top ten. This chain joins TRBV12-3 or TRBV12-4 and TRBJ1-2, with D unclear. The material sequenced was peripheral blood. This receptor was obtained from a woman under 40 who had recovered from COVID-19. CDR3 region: CASSFQRIYGYTF. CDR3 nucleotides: TGTGCCAGCAGTTTTCAGAGGATCTATGGCTACACCTTC.